The present TCR beta chain was sequenced within a study of blood T cell repertoires in COVID-19. Authors' methods: Reference gene primer amplification gave nucleated cell count estimates. Assay: immunoSEQ multiplex PCR; the TCRdb copy retains only in-frame clones and omits some. That table furnishes V, J and clone size, whereas the DNA furnished D and trimming. Here the sample spans 100,000 to 130,000 clones, around 81% being singletons. Germline CDR1 reads MDHEN; CDR2 reads SYDVKM. Trimming took off 7 bases at V and 6 bases at J, with 15 bases between the two ends. This CDR3 has 13 amino acids. The V call is TRBV28, the J call TRBJ1-1; D is possibly TRBD1 (6 bases). The source material was peripheral blood. This receptor was obtained from a woman between 65 and 79 years old with acute or convalescent COVID-19. The CDR3 protein is CASIRGAPAEAFF. DNA of the CDR3: TGTGCCAGCATACGGGGGGCGCCCGCTGAAGCTTTCTTT.